A selection of T cell receptor beta chains follows, all from one sample in a study of blood T cell repertoires in COVID-19. The table came from immunoSEQ multiplex PCR; TCRdb's copy has only in-frame clones and leaves some out. The table includes 15,000 to 20,000 clones, about 88% detected once. The sequenced sample was peripheral blood. The receptors stem from a man aged 40-49 years with active COVID-19. Both conserved end residues are part of each CDR3. D genes are given only for firm matches. Not all rows give a size; the values are once, few, many and, for expanded clones, a class.

j_call v_call d_call clone_size cdr3_length cdr3_aa cdr3_nt
TRBJ2-1 TRBV6-4 TRBD2 once 16 CASSDWGGSSYNEQFF TGTGCCAGCAGTGACTGGGGGGGGAGCTCCTACAATGAGCAGTTCTTC
TRBJ2-7 TRBV7-2 . . 13 CASSSPYGDEQYF TGTGCCAGCAGCTCCCCTTACGGGGATGAGCAGTACTTC
TRBJ2-7 TRBV7-9 . few 11 CASSFRYEQYF TGTGCCAGCAGCTTCCGGTACGAGCAGTACTTC
TRBJ2-7 TRBV5-4 TRBD2 . 19 CASSLPPGLAGGHSYEQYF TGTGCCAGCAGCTTACCACCGGGACTAGCGGGAGGCCACTCCTACGAGCAGTACTTC
TRBJ2-2 TRBV7-9 TRBD1 . 15 CASSVNRGSTGELFF TGTGCCAGCAGCGTAAACAGGGGGAGCACCGGGGAGCTGTTTTTT
TRBJ1-5 TRBV7-2 . . 15 CASSLGGIGNQPQHF TGTGCCAGCAGCTTAGGAGGGATCGGCAATCAGCCCCAGCATTTT
TRBJ2-3 TRBV2 TRBD2 . 14 CASRPGLAGDTQYF TGTGCCAGCAGACCGGGACTAGCGGGAGATACGCAGTATTTT
TRBJ1-5 TRBV16 TRBD1 few 16 CASSHADDRGVQPQHF TGTGCCAGCAGCCACGCCGACGACAGGGGAGTCCAGCCCCAGCATTTT
TRBJ2-1 TRBV5-1 TRBD2 once 14 CASSLPSGTNEQFF TGCGCCAGCAGCTTGCCTAGCGGGACTAATGAGCAGTTCTTC
TRBJ2-7 TRBV5-5 . . 16 CASSLLPFRESYEQYF TGTGCCAGCAGCTTGCTTCCATTTCGGGAGTCCTACGAGCAGTACTTC